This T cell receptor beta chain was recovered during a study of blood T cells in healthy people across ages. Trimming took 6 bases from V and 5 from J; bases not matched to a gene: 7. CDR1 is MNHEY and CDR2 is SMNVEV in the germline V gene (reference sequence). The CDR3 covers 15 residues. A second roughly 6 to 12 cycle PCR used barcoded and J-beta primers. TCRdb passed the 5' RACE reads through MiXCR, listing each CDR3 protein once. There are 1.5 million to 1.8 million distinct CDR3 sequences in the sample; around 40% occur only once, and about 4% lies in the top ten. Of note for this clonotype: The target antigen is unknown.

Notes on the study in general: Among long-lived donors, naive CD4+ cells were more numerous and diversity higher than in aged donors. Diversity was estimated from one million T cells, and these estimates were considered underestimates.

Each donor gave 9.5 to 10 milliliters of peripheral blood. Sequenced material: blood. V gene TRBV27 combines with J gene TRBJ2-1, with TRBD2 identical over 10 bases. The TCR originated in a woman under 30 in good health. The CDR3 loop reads CASSRTSGSHNEQFF. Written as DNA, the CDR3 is TGTGCCAGCAGCCGGACTAGCGGCAGCCACAATGAGCAGTTCTTC.